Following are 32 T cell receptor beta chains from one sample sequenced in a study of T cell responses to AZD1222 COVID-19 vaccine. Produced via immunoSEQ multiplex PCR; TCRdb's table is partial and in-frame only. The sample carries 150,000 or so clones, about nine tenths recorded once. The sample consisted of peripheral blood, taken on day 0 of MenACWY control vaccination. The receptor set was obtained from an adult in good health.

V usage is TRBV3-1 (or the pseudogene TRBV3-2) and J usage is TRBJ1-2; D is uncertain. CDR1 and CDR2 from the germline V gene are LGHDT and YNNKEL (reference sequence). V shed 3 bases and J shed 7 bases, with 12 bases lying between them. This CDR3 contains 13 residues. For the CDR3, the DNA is TGTGCCAGCAGCCAGGACGGGGAAAGTGGCTACACCTTC. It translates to CASSQDGESGYTF.

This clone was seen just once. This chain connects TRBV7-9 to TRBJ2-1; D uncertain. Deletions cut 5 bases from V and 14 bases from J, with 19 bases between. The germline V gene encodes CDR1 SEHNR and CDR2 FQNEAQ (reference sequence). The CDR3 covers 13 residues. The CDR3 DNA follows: TGTGCCAGCAGCCCGATGGGTGCTTGGTATAAGTTCTTC. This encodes CASSPMGAWYKFF.

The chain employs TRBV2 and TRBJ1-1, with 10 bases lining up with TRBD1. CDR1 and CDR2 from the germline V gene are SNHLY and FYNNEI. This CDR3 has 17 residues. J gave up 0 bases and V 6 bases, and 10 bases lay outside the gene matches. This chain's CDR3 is CASSYRDRGEMNTEAFF. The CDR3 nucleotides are TGTGCCAGCAGCTACCGGGACAGGGGAGAGATGAACACTGAAGCTTTCTTT.

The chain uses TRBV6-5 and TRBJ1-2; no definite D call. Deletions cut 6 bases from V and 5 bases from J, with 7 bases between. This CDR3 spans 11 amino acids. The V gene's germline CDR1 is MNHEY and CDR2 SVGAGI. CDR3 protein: CASSEVYGYTF. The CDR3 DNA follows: TGTGCCAGCAGCGAGGTATATGGCTACACCTTC.

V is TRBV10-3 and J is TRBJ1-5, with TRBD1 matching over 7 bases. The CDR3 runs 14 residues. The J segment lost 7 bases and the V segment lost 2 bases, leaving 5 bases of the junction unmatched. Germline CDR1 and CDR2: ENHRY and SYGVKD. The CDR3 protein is CAISEDREGQPQHF. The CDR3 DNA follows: TGTGCCATCAGTGAGGACAGGGAGGGCCAGCCCCAGCATTTT.

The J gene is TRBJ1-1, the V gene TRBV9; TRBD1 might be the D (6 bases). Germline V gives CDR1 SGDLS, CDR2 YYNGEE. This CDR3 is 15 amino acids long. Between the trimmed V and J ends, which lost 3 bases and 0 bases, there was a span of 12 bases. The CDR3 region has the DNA TGTGCCAGCAGCGCAGGGGATACGATGAACACTGAAGCTTTCTTT. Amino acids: CASSAGDTMNTEAFF.

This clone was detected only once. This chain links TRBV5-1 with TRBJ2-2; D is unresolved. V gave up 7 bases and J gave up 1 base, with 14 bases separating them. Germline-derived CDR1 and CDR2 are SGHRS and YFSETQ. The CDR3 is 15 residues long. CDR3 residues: CASHGPGLNTGELFF. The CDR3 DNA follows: TGCGCCAGCCACGGACCGGGCTTGAACACCGGGGAGCTGTTTTTT.

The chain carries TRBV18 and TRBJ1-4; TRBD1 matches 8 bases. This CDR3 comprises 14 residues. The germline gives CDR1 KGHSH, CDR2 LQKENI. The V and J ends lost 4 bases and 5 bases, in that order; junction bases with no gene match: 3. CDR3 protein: CASSQGQENEKLFF. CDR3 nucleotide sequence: TGTGCCAGCTCACAGGGACAGGAAAATGAAAAACTGTTTTTT.

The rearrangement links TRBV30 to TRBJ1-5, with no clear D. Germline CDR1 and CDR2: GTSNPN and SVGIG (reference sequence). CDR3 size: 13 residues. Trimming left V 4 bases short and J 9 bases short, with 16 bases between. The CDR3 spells CAWKGPDLGPQHF. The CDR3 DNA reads TGTGCCTGGAAAGGGCCGGACTTAGGGCCCCAGCATTTT.

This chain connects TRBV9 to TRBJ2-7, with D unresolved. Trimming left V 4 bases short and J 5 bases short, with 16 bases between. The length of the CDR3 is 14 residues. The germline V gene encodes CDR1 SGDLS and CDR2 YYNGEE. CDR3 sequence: CASSPGSSWDEQYF. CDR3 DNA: TGTGCCAGCAGCCCCGGTTCTAGTTGGGACGAGCAGTACTTC.

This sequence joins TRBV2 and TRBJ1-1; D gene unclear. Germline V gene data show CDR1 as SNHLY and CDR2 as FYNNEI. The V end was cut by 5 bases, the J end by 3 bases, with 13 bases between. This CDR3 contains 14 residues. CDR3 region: CASSLEAAYTEAFF. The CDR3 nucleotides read TGTGCCAGCAGTCTGGAGGCTGCGTACACTGAAGCTTTCTTT.

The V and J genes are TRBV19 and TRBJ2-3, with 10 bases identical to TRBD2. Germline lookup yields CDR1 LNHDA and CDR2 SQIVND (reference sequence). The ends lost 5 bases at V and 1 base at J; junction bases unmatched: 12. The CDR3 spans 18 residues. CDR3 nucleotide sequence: TGTGCCAGTAGTCGCATAGCGGGGGGCCCCTATGGCACAGATACGCAGTATTTT. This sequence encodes CASSRIAGGPYGTDTQYF.

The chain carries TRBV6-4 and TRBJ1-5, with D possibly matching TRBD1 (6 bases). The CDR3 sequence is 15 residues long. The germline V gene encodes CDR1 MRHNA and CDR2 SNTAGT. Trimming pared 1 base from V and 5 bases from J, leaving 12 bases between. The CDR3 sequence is CASSDWGRGDQPQHF. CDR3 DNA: TGTGCCAGCAGTGACTGGGGCAGGGGAGATCAGCCCCAGCATTTT.

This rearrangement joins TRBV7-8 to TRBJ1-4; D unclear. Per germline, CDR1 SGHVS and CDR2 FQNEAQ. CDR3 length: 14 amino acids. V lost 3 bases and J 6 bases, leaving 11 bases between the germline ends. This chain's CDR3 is CASSLKEADEKLFF. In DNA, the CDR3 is TGTGCCAGCAGCTTGAAGGAGGCGGATGAAAAACTGTTTTTT.

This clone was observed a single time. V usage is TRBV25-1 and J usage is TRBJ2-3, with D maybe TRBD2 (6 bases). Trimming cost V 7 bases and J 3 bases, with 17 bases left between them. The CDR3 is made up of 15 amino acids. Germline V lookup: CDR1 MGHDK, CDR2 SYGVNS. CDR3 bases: TGTGCCAGCAACCCTGGGGGGACGACTACAGATACGCAGTATTTT. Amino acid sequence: CASNPGGTTTDTQYF.

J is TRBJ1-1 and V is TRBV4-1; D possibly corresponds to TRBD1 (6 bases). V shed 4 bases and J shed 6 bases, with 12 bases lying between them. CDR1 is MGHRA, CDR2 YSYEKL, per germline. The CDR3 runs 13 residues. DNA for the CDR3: TGCGCCAGCAGCCCTATAGGGGGGCCTGAAGCTTTCTTT. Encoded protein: CASSPIGGPEAFF.

The CDR3 DNA reads as TGTGCCAGCAGTTTAAGTCCGGCTTCCGATGTCCAGCCCCAGCATTTT. As protein: CASSLSPASDVQPQHF. The rearrangement uses TRBV27 and TRBJ1-5; D is ambiguous. The germline V gene encodes CDR1 MNHEY and CDR2 SMNVEV (reference sequence). Trimming removed 2 bases from V and 7 bases from J, with 18 bases in between. CDR3 size: 16 residues.

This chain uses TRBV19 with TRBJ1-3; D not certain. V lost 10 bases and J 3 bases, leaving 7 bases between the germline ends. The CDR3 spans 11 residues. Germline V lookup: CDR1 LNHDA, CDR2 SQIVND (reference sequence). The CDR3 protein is CAITSGNTIYF. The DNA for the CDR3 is TGTGCCATTACCAGTGGAAACACCATATATTTT. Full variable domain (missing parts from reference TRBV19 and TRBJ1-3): DGGITQSPKYLFRKEGQNVTLSCEQNLNHDAMYWYRQDPGQGLRLIYYSQIVNDFQKGDIAEGYSVSREKKESFPLTVTSAQKNPTAFYLCAITSGNTIYFGEGSWLTVV.

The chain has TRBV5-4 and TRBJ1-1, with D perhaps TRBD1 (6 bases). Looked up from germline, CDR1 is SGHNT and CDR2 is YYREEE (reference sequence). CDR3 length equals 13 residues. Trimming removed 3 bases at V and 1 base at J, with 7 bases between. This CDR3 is CASSSTGNTEAFF. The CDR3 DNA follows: TGTGCCAGCAGCTCGACAGGGAACACTGAAGCTTTCTTT.

This CDR3 is CASSRSSGSETQYF. For the CDR3, the DNA is TGTGCCAGCAGCCGTAGTAGCGGGAGTGAGACCCAGTACTTC. The rearrangement links TRBV3-1 (or the pseudogene TRBV3-2) to TRBJ2-5, with 9 bases matching TRBD2. Germline lookup yields CDR1 LGHDT and CDR2 YNNKEL (reference sequence). V lost 4 bases and J lost 5; bases outside the gene matches: 5. The CDR3 totals 14 residues.

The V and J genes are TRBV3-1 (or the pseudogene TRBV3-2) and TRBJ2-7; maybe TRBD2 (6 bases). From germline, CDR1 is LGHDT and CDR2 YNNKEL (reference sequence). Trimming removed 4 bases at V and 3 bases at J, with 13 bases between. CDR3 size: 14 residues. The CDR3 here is CASSRGERGYEQYF. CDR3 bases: TGTGCCAGCAGCCGGGGGGAAAGGGGCTACGAGCAGTACTTC.

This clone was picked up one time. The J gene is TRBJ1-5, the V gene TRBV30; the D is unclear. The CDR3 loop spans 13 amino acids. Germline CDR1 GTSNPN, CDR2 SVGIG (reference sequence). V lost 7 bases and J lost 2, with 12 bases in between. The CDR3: CAFSYGGNQPQHF. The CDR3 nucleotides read TGTGCCTTCTCATACGGGGGCAATCAGCCCCAGCATTTT.

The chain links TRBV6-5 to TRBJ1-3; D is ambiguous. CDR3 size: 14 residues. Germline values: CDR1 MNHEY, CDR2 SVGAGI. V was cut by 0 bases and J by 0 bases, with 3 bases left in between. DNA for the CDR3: TGTGCCAGCAGTTACTCGCTCTCTGGAAACACCATATATTTT. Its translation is CASSYSLSGNTIYF.

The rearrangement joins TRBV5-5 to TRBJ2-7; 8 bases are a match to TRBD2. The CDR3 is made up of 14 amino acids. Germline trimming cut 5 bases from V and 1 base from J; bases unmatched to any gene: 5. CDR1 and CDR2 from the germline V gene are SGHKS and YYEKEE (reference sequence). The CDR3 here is CASSREGQSYEQYF. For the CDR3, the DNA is TGTGCCAGCAGTCGGGAGGGGCAGTCCTACGAGCAGTACTTC.

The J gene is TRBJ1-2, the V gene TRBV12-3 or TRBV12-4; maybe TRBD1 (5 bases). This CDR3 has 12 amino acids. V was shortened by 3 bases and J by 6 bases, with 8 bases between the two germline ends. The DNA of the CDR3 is TGTGCCAGCAGTTTTGGGGGGAATGGCTACACCTTC. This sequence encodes CASSFGGNGYTF.

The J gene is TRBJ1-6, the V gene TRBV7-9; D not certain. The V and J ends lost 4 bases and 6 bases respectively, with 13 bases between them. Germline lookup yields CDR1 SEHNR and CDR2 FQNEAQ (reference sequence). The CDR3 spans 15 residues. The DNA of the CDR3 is TGTGCCAGCAGCTGGGCTATGGATCTTAATTCACCCCTCCACTTT. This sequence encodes CASSWAMDLNSPLHF. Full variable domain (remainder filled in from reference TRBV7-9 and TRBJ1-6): DTGVSQNPRHKITKRGQNVTFRCDPISEHNRLYWYRQTLGQGPEFLTYFQNEAQLEKSRLLSDRFSAERPKGSFSTLEIQRTEQGDSAMYLCASSWAMDLNSPLHFGNGTRLTVT.

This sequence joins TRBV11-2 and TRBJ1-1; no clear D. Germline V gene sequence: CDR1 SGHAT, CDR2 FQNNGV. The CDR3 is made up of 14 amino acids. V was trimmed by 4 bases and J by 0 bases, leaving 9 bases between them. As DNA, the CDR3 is TGTGCCAGCAGCTCCCCAAGGATGAACACTGAAGCTTTCTTT. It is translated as CASSSPRMNTEAFF.

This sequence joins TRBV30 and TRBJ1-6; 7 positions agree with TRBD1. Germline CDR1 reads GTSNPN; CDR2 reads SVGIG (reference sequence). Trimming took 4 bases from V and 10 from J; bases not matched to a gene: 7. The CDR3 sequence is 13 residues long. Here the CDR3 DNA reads TGTGCCTGGACAGGACAGGTCAGATCACCCCTCCACTTT. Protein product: CAWTGQVRSPLHF.

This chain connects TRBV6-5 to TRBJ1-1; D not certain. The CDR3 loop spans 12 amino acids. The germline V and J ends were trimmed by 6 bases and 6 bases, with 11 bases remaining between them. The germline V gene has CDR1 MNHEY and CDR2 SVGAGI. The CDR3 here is CASSPVGAEAFF. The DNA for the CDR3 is TGTGCCAGCAGCCCAGTTGGTGCTGAAGCTTTCTTT.

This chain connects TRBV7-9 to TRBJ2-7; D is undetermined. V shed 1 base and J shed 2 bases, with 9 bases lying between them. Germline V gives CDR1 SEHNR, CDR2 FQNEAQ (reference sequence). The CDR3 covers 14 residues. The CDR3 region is CASSLGVETYEQYF. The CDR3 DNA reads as TGTGCCAGCAGCTTAGGAGTAGAAACCTACGAGCAGTACTTC.

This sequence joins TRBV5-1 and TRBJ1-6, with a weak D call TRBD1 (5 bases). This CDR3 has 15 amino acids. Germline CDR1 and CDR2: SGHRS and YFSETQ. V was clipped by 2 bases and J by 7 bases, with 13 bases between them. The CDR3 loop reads CASSFDGAGNSPLHF. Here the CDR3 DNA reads TGCGCCAGCAGCTTCGACGGGGCAGGGAATTCACCCCTCCACTTT.

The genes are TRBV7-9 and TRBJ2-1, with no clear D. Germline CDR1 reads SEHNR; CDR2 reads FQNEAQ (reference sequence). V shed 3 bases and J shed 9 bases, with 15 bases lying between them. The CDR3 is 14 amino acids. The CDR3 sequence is CASSFGVTDSEQFF. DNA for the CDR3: TGTGCCAGCAGCTTTGGGGTGACCGATTCTGAGCAGTTCTTC. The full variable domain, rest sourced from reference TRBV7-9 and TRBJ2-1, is DTGVSQNPRHKITKRGQNVTFRCDPISEHNRLYWYRQTLGQGPEFLTYFQNEAQLEKSRLLSDRFSAERPKGSFSTLEIQRTEQGDSAMYLCASSFGVTDSEQFFGPGTRLTVL.